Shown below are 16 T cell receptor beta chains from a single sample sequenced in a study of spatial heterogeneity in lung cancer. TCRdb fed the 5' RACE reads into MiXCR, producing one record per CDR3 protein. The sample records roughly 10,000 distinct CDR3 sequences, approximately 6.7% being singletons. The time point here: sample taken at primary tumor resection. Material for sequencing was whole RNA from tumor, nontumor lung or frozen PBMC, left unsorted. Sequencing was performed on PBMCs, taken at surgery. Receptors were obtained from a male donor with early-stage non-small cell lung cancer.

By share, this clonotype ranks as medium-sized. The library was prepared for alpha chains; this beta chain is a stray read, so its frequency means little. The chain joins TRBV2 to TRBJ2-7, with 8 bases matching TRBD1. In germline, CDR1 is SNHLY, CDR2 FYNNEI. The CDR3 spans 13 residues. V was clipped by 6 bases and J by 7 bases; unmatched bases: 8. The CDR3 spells CASSVTGDKEQYF. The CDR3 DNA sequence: TGTGCCAGCAGCGTGACAGGGGACAAAGAGCAGTACTTC.

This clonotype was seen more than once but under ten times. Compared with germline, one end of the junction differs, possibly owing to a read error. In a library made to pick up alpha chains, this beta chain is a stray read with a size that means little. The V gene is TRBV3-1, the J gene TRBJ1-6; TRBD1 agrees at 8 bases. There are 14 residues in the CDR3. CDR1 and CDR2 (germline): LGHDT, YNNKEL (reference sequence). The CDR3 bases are TGTGCCAGCAGTCACGACAGGGGTAATTCATCCCTCCACTTT. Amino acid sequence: CASSHDRGNSSLHF.

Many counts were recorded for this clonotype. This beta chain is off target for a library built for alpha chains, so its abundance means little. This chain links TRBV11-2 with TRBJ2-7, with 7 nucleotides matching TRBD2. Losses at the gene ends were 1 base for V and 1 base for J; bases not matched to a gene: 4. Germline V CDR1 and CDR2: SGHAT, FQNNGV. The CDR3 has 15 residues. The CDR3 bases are TGTGCCAGCAGCTTAGGGGCGGGGGTTTCCTACGAGCAGTACTTC. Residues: CASSLGAGVSYEQYF.

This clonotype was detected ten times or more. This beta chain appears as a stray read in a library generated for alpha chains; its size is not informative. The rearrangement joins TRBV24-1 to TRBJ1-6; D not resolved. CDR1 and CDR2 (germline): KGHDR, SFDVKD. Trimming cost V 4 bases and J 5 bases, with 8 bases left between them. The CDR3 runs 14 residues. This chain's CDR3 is CATSENFDNSPLHF. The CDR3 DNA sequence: TGTGCCACCAGTGAGAATTTCGATAATTCACCCCTCCACTTT.

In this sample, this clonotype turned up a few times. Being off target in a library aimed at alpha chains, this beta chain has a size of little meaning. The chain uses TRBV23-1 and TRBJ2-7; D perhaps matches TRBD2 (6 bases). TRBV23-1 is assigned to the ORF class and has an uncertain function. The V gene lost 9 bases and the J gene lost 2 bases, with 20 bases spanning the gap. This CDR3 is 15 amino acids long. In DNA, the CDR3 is TGCGCCAGTTTCCCACTTTTGGCGGGGACCTACGAGCAGTACTTC. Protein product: CASFPLLAGTYEQYF.

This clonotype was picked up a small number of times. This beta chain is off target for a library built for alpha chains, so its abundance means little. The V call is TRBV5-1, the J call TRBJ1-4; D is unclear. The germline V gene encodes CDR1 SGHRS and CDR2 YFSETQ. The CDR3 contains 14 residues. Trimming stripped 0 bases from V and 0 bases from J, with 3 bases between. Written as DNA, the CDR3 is TGCGCCAGCAGCTTGGGGGCAACTAATGAAAAACTGTTTTTT. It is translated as CASSLGATNEKLFF.

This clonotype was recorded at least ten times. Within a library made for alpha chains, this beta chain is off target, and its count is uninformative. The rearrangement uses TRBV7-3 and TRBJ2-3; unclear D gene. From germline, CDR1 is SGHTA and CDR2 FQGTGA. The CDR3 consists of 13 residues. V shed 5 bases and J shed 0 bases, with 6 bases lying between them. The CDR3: CASSPGSTDTQYF. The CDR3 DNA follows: TGTGCCAGCAGCCCAGGTAGCACAGATACGCAGTATTTT.

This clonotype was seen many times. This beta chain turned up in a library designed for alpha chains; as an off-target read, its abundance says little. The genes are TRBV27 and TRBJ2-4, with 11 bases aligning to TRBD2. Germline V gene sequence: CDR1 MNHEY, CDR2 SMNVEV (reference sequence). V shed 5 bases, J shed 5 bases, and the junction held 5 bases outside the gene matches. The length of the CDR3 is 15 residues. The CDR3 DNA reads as TGTGCCAGCAGTCGGGGACTAGCGGAAGAAAACATTCAGTACTTC. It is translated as CASSRGLAEENIQYF.

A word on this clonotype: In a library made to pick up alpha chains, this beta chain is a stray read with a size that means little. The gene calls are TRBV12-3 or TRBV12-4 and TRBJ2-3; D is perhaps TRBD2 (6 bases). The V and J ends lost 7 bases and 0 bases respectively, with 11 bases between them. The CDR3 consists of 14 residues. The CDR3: CASILAGSTDTQYF. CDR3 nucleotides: TGTGCCAGCATCTTGGCGGGGAGCACAGATACGCAGTATTTT.

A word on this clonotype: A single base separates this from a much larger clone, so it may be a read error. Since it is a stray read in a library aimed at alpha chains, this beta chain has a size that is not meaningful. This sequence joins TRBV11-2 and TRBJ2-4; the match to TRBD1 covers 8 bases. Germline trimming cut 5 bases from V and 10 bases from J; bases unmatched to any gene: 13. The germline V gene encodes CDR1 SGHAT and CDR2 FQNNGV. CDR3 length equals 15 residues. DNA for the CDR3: TGTGCCAGCAGCCTGGGACAGGCCTTTGAGGTTATTCAGTACTTC. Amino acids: CASSLGQAFEVIQYF.

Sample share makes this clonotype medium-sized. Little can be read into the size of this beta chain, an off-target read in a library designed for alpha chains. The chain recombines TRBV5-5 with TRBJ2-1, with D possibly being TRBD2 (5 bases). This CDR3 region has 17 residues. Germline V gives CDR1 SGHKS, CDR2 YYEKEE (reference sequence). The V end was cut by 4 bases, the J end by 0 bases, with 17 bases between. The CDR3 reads CASSPLRASSSYNEQFF. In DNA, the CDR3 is TGTGCCAGCAGCCCCTTGAGGGCCTCGAGCTCCTACAATGAGCAGTTCTTC.

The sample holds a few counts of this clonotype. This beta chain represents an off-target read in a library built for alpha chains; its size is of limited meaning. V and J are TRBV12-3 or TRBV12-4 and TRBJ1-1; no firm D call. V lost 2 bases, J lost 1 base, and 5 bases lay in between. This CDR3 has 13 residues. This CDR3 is CASSLQQNTEAFF. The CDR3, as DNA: TGTGCCAGCAGTTTACAGCAGAACACTGAAGCTTTCTTT.

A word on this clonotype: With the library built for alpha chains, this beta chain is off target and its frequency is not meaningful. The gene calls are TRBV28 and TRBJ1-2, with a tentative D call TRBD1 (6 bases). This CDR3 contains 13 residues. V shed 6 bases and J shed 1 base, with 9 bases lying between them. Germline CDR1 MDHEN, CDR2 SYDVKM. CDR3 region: CASRDRLNYGYTF. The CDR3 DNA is TGTGCCAGCAGGGACAGACTTAACTATGGCTACACCTTC.

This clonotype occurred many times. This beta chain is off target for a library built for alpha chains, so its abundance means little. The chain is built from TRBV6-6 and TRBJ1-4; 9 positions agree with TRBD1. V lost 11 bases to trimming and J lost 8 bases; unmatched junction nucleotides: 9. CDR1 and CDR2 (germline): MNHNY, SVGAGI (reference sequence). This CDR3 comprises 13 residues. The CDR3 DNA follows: TGTGCCGTGGGCGGGACAGGGAGCGAAAAACTGTTTTTT. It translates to CAVGGTGSEKLFF.

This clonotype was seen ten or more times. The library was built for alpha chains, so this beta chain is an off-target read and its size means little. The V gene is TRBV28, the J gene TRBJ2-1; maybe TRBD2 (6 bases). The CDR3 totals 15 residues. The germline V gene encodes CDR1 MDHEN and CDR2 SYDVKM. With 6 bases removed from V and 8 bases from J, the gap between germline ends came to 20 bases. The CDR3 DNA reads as TGTGCCAGCAGCCGAGGGACTTCCTCCTGGTATGAGCAGTTCTTC. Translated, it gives CASSRGTSSWYEQFF.

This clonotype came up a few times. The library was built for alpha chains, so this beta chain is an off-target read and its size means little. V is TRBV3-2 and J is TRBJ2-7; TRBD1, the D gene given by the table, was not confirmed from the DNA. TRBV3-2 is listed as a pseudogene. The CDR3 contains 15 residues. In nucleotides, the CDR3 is TGTGCCAGCAGCCAAGATCCCAGGGCGACCTACGAGCAGTACTTC. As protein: CASSQDPRATYEQYF.